Listed below are T cell receptor beta chains from one sample, sequenced in a study of OX40 agonist ivuxolimab in advanced cancers. Clones were sequenced by immunoSEQ multiplex PCR, and TCRdb holds only the in-frame ones, with some missing. The repertoire includes around 70,000 clones, around 86% of them detected once, and 2% to 2.5% sits in the top ten. Here the sequenced sample was CD4+ or CD8+ T cells sorted from blood, taken in a trial of the OX40 agonist ivuxolimab. These receptors all come from an adult with an advanced solid tumor such as melanoma, head and neck, liver or kidney cancer. The CDR3 runs from the conserved cysteine through the conserved F or W. Fields, in order: CDR3 protein, CDR3 DNA, J gene, D gene, V gene, clone size. D genes are given only for firm matches. Size tells how often a clone was seen (once, few, many) or the class of an expanded clone, and some rows leave it out.

CDR3aa: CASSRTGKANEQFF
CDR3nt: TGTGCCAGCAGCAGGACAGGGAAGGCAAATGAGCAGTTCTTC
j_gene: TRBJ2-1
d_gene: TRBD1
v_gene: TRBV28
abundance: NA

CDR3aa: CASSANRVITGELFF
CDR3nt: TGTGCCAGCAGTGCAAACAGGGTAATAACCGGGGAGCTGTTTTTT
j_gene: TRBJ2-2
d_gene: NA
v_gene: TRBV28
abundance: few

CDR3aa: CASSFVTGKTQYF
CDR3nt: TGTGCCAGCAGCTTCGTGACAGGGAAGACCCAGTACTTC
j_gene: TRBJ2-5
d_gene: TRBD1
v_gene: TRBV11-3
abundance: NA

CDR3aa: CASSQNPNIQYF
CDR3nt: TGTGCCAGCAGCCAGAATCCAAACATTCAGTACTTC
j_gene: TRBJ2-4
d_gene: NA
v_gene: TRBV7-2
abundance: NA

CDR3aa: CASSLDRAGTGELFF
CDR3nt: TGTGCCAGCAGCTTAGACAGGGCGGGCACCGGGGAGCTGTTTTTT
j_gene: TRBJ2-2
d_gene: NA
v_gene: TRBV7-7
abundance: NA

CDR3aa: CASSLRRDYKAFF
CDR3nt: TGTGCCAGCAGCTTGCGGAGGGATTATAAAGCTTTCTTT
j_gene: TRBJ1-1
d_gene: NA
v_gene: TRBV5-6
abundance: NA

CDR3aa: CASTKPGQGTDTQYF
CDR3nt: TGTGCCAGCACCAAACCGGGACAGGGCACAGATACGCAGTATTTT
j_gene: TRBJ2-3
d_gene: TRBD1
v_gene: TRBV27
abundance: NA

CDR3aa: CASSAPLMRNSDEQFF
CDR3nt: TGTGCCAGCAGTGCCCCCTTGATGAGAAATTCCGATGAGCAGTTCTTC
j_gene: TRBJ2-1
d_gene: NA
v_gene: TRBV6-1
abundance: NA

CDR3aa: CASSRPGTGEYEQYF
CDR3nt: TGTGCCAGTAGTAGACCCGGGACAGGGGAATACGAGCAGTACTTC
j_gene: TRBJ2-7
d_gene: TRBD1
v_gene: TRBV19
abundance: NA

CDR3aa: CASYPSAGVSYEQYF
CDR3nt: TGCGCCAGCTACCCCTCGGCAGGGGTTTCCTACGAGCAGTACTTC
j_gene: TRBJ2-7
d_gene: NA
v_gene: TRBV5-1
abundance: NA

CDR3aa: CAWRPSGPVNYGYTF
CDR3nt: TGTGCCTGGAGACCGTCGGGACCTGTAAACTATGGCTACACCTTC
j_gene: TRBJ1-2
d_gene: NA
v_gene: TRBV30
abundance: NA

CDR3aa: CANADRGPSGDPYNEQFF
CDR3nt: TGCGCCAACGCGGACAGGGGGCCTAGCGGGGACCCTTACAATGAGCAGTTCTTC
j_gene: TRBJ2-1
d_gene: TRBD1
v_gene: TRBV10-1
abundance: once

CDR3aa: CASSPATGSYEQYF
CDR3nt: TGTGCCAGTAGTCCAGCCACGGGGAGCTACGAGCAGTACTTC
j_gene: TRBJ2-7
d_gene: NA
v_gene: TRBV19
abundance: NA

CDR3aa: CASSPSFQETQYF
CDR3nt: TGTGCCAGCAGCCCTAGCTTCCAAGAGACCCAGTACTTC
j_gene: TRBJ2-5
d_gene: NA
v_gene: TRBV7-2
abundance: NA

CDR3aa: CASSLRLAGMVEQFF
CDR3nt: TGTGCCAGCAGCTTGAGGCTAGCGGGAATGGTTGAGCAGTTCTTC
j_gene: TRBJ2-1
d_gene: TRBD2
v_gene: TRBV11-3
abundance: NA

CDR3aa: CSAEPQGGPGELFF
CDR3nt: TGCAGCGCCGAACCCCAGGGCGGCCCCGGGGAGCTGTTTTTT
j_gene: TRBJ2-2
d_gene: NA
v_gene: TRBV29-1
abundance: NA

CDR3aa: CASSDYRGPGNQPQHF
CDR3nt: TGTGCCAGCAGTGATTACAGGGGGCCGGGGAATCAGCCCCAGCATTTT
j_gene: TRBJ1-5
d_gene: TRBD1
v_gene: TRBV6-1
abundance: NA

CDR3aa: CASSLKVNSEAFF
CDR3nt: TGTGCCAGCAGCTTAAAGGTGAACTCTGAAGCTTTCTTT
j_gene: TRBJ1-1
d_gene: NA
v_gene: TRBV7-2
abundance: NA

CDR3aa: CASSLWGETQYF
CDR3nt: TGCGCCAGCAGCTTGTGGGGAGAGACCCAGTACTTC
j_gene: TRBJ2-5
d_gene: NA
v_gene: TRBV5-1
abundance: NA

CDR3aa: CASSSSTGVMREQYF
CDR3nt: TGTGCCAGTAGTAGCTCAACAGGGGTTATGCGGGAGCAGTACTTC
j_gene: TRBJ2-7
d_gene: TRBD1
v_gene: TRBV19
abundance: NA

CDR3aa: CASSLWDAPTGLAEAFF
CDR3nt: TGTGCCAGCAGTTTATGGGATGCCCCTACAGGGCTCGCTGAAGCTTTCTTT
j_gene: TRBJ1-1
d_gene: NA
v_gene: TRBV27
abundance: NA

CDR3aa: CASIAGHTIRAFF
CDR3nt: TGTGCCAGCATCGCAGGGCATACGATCCGAGCTTTCTTT
j_gene: TRBJ1-1
d_gene: NA
v_gene: TRBV28
abundance: NA

CDR3aa: CASSLRGPGQSYGYTF
CDR3nt: TGTGCCAGCAGCCTTAGGGGGCCGGGACAGAGCTATGGCTACACCTTC
j_gene: TRBJ1-2
d_gene: TRBD1
v_gene: TRBV7-9
abundance: NA

CDR3aa: CASSPLAGPYEQYF
CDR3nt: TGTGCCAGCAGCCCCTTAGCGGGACCCTACGAGCAGTACTTC
j_gene: TRBJ2-7
d_gene: TRBD2
v_gene: TRBV11-3
abundance: NA

CDR3aa: CSARDLAGGVF
CDR3nt: TGCAGTGCTAGAGATCTAGCGGGAGGGGTCTTC
j_gene: TRBJ2-1
d_gene: TRBD2
v_gene: TRBV20-1
abundance: NA

CDR3aa: CASSSTSTGVAEQYF
CDR3nt: TGTGCCAGCAGCTCGACTTCGACAGGGGTGGCCGAGCAGTACTTC
j_gene: TRBJ2-7
d_gene: TRBD1
v_gene: TRBV7-9
abundance: NA

CDR3aa: CASSRTGGHQPQHF
CDR3nt: TGTGCCAGCAGCAGGACAGGGGGACATCAGCCCCAGCATTTT
j_gene: TRBJ1-5
d_gene: TRBD1
v_gene: TRBV5-6
abundance: few

CDR3aa: CASSLGASRDTQYF
CDR3nt: TGTGCCAGCAGCTTGGGGGCGTCGCGGGATACGCAGTATTTT
j_gene: TRBJ2-3
d_gene: NA
v_gene: TRBV7-9
abundance: once

CDR3aa: CASGLGLQAGTNYEQYF
CDR3nt: TGTGCTAGTGGTTTGGGACTTCAAGCGGGAACAAACTACGAGCAGTACTTC
j_gene: TRBJ2-7
d_gene: TRBD2
v_gene: TRBV12-5
abundance: NA

CDR3aa: CASSPSRQDEKLFF
CDR3nt: TGTGCCAGCAGTCCAAGCCGCCAAGATGAAAAACTGTTTTTT
j_gene: TRBJ1-4
d_gene: NA
v_gene: TRBV7-2
abundance: NA

CDR3aa: CASSLGAGGYEQYF
CDR3nt: TGTGCCAGCAGCTTAGGGGCGGGGGGTTACGAGCAGTACTTC
j_gene: TRBJ2-7
d_gene: TRBD2
v_gene: TRBV11-2
abundance: NA

CDR3aa: CASTTSGPYNEQFF
CDR3nt: TGTGCCAGTACGACTAGCGGGCCTTACAATGAGCAGTTCTTC
j_gene: TRBJ2-1
d_gene: TRBD2
v_gene: TRBV6-1
abundance: few

CDR3aa: CASSIQGYYTEAFF
CDR3nt: TGTGCCAGTAGTATCCAGGGGTATTACACTGAAGCTTTCTTT
j_gene: TRBJ1-1
d_gene: NA
v_gene: TRBV19
abundance: NA

CDR3aa: CASSLGSGTEAFF
CDR3nt: TGTGCCAGCAGCTTAGGGTCGGGCACTGAAGCTTTCTTT
j_gene: TRBJ1-1
d_gene: NA
v_gene: TRBV11-3
abundance: NA

CDR3aa: CASSILVGQQETQYF
CDR3nt: TGTGCCAGTAGTATTCTTGTGGGGCAACAAGAGACCCAGTACTTC
j_gene: TRBJ2-5
d_gene: NA
v_gene: TRBV19
abundance: NA